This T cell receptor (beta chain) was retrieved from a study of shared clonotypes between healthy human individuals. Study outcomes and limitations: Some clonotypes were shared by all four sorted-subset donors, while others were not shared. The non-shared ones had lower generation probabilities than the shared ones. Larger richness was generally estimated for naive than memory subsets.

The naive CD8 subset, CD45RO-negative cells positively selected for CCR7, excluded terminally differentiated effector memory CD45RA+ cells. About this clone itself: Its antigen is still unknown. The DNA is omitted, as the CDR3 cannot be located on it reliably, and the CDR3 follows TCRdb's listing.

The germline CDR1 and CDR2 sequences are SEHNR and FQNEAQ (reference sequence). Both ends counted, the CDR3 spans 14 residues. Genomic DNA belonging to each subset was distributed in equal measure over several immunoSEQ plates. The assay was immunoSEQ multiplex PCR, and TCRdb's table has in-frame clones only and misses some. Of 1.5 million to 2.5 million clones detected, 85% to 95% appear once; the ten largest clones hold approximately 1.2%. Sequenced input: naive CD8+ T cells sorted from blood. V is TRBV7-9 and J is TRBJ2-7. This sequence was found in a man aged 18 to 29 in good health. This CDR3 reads CASSFGPGGGEQYF.